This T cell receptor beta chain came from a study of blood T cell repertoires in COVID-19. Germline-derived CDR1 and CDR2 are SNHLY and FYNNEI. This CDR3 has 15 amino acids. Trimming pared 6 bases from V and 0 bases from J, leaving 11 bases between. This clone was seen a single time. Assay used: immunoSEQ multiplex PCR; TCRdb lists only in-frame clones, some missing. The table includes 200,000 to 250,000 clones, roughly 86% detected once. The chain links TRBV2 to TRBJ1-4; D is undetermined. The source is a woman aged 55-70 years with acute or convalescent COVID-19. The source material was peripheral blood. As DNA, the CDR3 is TGTGCCAGCAGGGATGGGAGTGCAACTAATGAAAAACTGTTTTTT. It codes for CASRDGSATNEKLFF.